One sample yielded the 26 T cell receptor beta chains listed below, sequenced in a study of shared clonotypes between healthy human individuals. Some clones are missing from TCRdb's copy, which holds only in-frame ones; the method was immunoSEQ multiplex PCR. The sample yields about 820,000 clones, around 92% seen once. Naive-designated CD8 cells lacked CD45RO, were positively enriched for CCR7, and omitted terminally differentiated effector memory CD45RA+ cells. Sequenced material: naive CD8+ T cells sorted from blood. These TCRs come from a man younger than 45 in good health.

V usage is TRBV7-9 and J usage is TRBJ2-2; D not resolved. The germline CDR1 and CDR2 sequences are SEHNR and FQNEAQ (reference sequence). The CDR3 sequence is 12 residues long. Trimming cost V 5 bases and J 6 bases, with 7 bases left between them. CDR3 sequence: CASSASAGELFF. In DNA, the CDR3 is TGTGCCAGCAGCGCATCGGCCGGGGAGCTGTTTTTT.

This chain connects TRBV7-9 to TRBJ1-5; D might be TRBD1 (6 bases). Germline V gene lookup returns CDR1 SEHNR and CDR2 FQNEAQ (reference sequence). V was clipped by 3 bases and J by 6 bases, with 12 bases between them. The CDR3 runs to 14 residues. The CDR3 reads CASSFDQGTQPQHF. In DNA, the CDR3 is TGTGCCAGCAGCTTTGATCAGGGGACTCAGCCCCAGCATTTT.

In this sample, this clone turned up once. The chain links TRBV7-9 to TRBJ1-3; D uncertain. Germline CDR1 reads SEHNR; CDR2 reads FQNEAQ (reference sequence). Trimming left V 1 base short and J 4 bases short, with 14 bases between. There are 16 residues in the CDR3. In DNA, the CDR3 is TGTGCCAGCAGCTTAGGATTAGATAGACTCGGAAACACCATATATTTT. It codes for CASSLGLDRLGNTIYF. Combining the CDR3 with reference TRBV7-9 and TRBJ1-3 gives the whole variable domain DTGVSQNPRHKITKRGQNVTFRCDPISEHNRLYWYRQTLGQGPEFLTYFQNEAQLEKSRLLSDRFSAERPKGSFSTLEIQRTEQGDSAMYLCASSLGLDRLGNTIYFGEGSWLTVV.

The chain carries TRBV5-4 and TRBJ2-2; D is uncertain. The CDR3 has 16 amino acids. Trimming stripped 1 base from V and 2 bases from J, with 12 bases between. Germline values: CDR1 SGHNT, CDR2 YYREEE (reference sequence). The CDR3 is CASSLIGGPNTGELFF. The CDR3 nucleotides read TGTGCCAGCAGCTTGATAGGTGGCCCTAACACCGGGGAGCTGTTTTTT.

The V gene is TRBV20-1, the J gene TRBJ2-5; the D is unclear. The CDR3 extends over 10 amino acids. Looked up from germline, CDR1 is DFQATT and CDR2 is SNEGSKA (reference sequence). The V end lost 6 bases, the J end lost 4 bases, and 6 bases lay between the germline ends. The CDR3 DNA follows: TGCAGTGCAGGACGAGAGACCCAGTACTTC. It is translated as CSAGRETQYF.

The V and J genes are TRBV7-8 and TRBJ2-2; D is unclear. Germline V gene lookup returns CDR1 SGHVS and CDR2 FQNEAQ. The CDR3 runs to 16 residues. Trimming stripped 4 bases from V and 4 bases from J, with 16 bases between. CDR3 protein: CASSSQRNPTTGELFF. Written as DNA, the CDR3 is TGTGCCAGCAGCTCCCAGAGAAACCCGACCACCGGGGAGCTGTTTTTT.

The V and J genes are TRBV29-1 and TRBJ2-1; TRBD1 aligns across 7 bases. Per the germline V gene, CDR1 is SQVTM and CDR2 is ANQGSEA. V trimming: 6 bases; J trimming: 6 bases; junction bases outside the gene matches: 14. The CDR3 is 15 residues long. The CDR3 DNA reads as TGCAGCGTAGACCGCAACAGGGGCGGGTTCAATGAGCAGTTCTTC. This encodes CSVDRNRGGFNEQFF.

The V call is TRBV18, the J call TRBJ2-1; TRBD1 is a possible D gene (6 bases). CDR1 and CDR2 from the germline V gene are KGHSH and LQKENI. The CDR3 covers 16 residues. Trimming cost V 4 bases and J 0 bases, with 13 bases left between them. This CDR3 reads CASSLSGTNSYNEQFF. The DNA of the CDR3 is TGTGCCAGCTCACTCTCCGGGACAAACTCCTACAATGAGCAGTTCTTC. The variable domain in full, completed from reference TRBV18 and TRBJ2-1, reads NAGVMQNPRHLVRRRGQEARLRCSPMKGHSHVYWYRQLPEEGLKFMVYLQKENIIDESGMPKERFSAEFPKEGPSILRIQQVVRGDSAAYFCASSLSGTNSYNEQFFGPGTRLTVL.

The genes are TRBV10-1 and TRBJ2-7; D tentatively fits TRBD1 or TRBD2 (5 bases each). CDR1 and CDR2 (germline): WNHNN, SYGVQD (reference sequence). The CDR3 is made up of 13 amino acids. Trimming stripped 6 bases from V and 2 bases from J, with 11 bases between. CDR3 DNA sequence: TGCGCCAGCAGGGGGGACGGAACCTACGAGCAGTACTTC. This encodes CASRGDGTYEQYF.

Remarks on this clone: This same CDR3 is encoded by further DNA sequences in the sample. DNA of the CDR3: TGCGCCAGCAGTTTTGGGACTTCTGGCTCCTACGAGCAGTACTTC. The encoded protein is CASSFGTSGSYEQYF. The gene calls are TRBV5-1 and TRBJ2-7; possible D gene TRBD2, 6 bases. The ends were cut back, 5 bases at V and 0 bases at J, with 15 bases in the middle. Germline CDR1 reads SGHRS; CDR2 reads YFSETQ. The CDR3 spans 15 residues.

This chain joins TRBV28 and TRBJ2-2; the match to TRBD1 covers 12 bases. Germline V gene data show CDR1 as MDHEN and CDR2 as SYDVKM. There are 18 residues in the CDR3. The V and J ends lost 4 bases and 1 base, in that order; junction bases with no gene match: 7. In DNA form, the CDR3 reads TGTGCCAGCAGTTCCCGGGACAGGGGGCTTGGGAACACCGGGGAGCTGTTTTTT. Its translation is CASSSRDRGLGNTGELFF.

This clone was counted a single time. The chain is built from TRBV7-9 and TRBJ2-5, with TRBD1 matching over 8 bases. From germline, CDR1 is SEHNR and CDR2 FQNEAQ (reference sequence). This CDR3 comprises 14 residues. V gave up 3 bases and J gave up 5 bases; unmatched junction bases: 5. The chain's CDR3 is CASSFTGGRETQYF. The CDR3 bases are TGTGCCAGCAGCTTTACAGGGGGTAGGGAGACCCAGTACTTC.

In regard to this clone: Within the sample, other DNA sequences also encode this same CDR3. This chain joins TRBV27 and TRBJ2-7; unclear D gene. Deletions cut 7 bases from V and 4 bases from J, with 14 bases between. This CDR3 region has 13 residues. The germline V gene encodes CDR1 MNHEY and CDR2 SMNVEV (reference sequence). The DNA of the CDR3 is TGTGCCAGCACTCGCGGTCCGTCGTACGAGCAGTACTTC. This codes for CASTRGPSYEQYF.

V usage is TRBV6-4 and J usage is TRBJ1-5; D is ambiguous. CDR3 length equals 12 residues. V gave up 4 bases and J gave up 6 bases, with 7 bases separating them. Germline V lookup: CDR1 MRHNA, CDR2 SNTAGT. The CDR3 protein is CASSARRQPQHF. The CDR3 nucleotides are TGTGCCAGCAGTGCCCGTCGTCAGCCCCAGCATTTT.

The rearrangement links TRBV28 to TRBJ2-7, with TRBD2 matching 14 bases. V lost 8 bases and J lost 2; bases outside the gene matches: 20. The CDR3 spans 20 residues. In germline, CDR1 is MDHEN, CDR2 SYDVKM. The CDR3 nucleotides are TGTGCCAGCCTAGCCCCGGTAGGGTCCCGACTAGCGGGAGGGGCCTACGAGCAGTACTTC. Its translation is CASLAPVGSRLAGGAYEQYF.

This clone was seen a few times. This sequence joins TRBV11-2 and TRBJ1-1, with D possibly being TRBD1 (5 bases). The ends were cut back, 1 base at V and 4 bases at J, with 13 bases in the middle. Per the germline V gene, CDR1 is SGHAT and CDR2 is FQNNGV. CDR3 length: 15 amino acids. The CDR3 sequence: CASSLAQGVSTEAFF. CDR3 nucleotide sequence: TGTGCCAGCAGCTTAGCCCAGGGAGTAAGCACTGAAGCTTTCTTT.

This CDR3 reads CASSEVLNPPGELFF. DNA of the CDR3: TGCGCCAGCAGTGAGGTTCTAAATCCCCCCGGGGAGCTGTTTTTT. V is TRBV10-2 and J is TRBJ2-2; unclear D gene. This CDR3 contains 15 residues. Germline V gene data show CDR1 as WSHSY and CDR2 as SAAADI. V gave up 2 bases and J gave up 6 bases, with 13 bases separating them.

In the case of this clone: The sample carries other DNA sequences with the same CDR3. The V call is TRBV2, the J call TRBJ2-1, with no clear D. Trimming shortened V by 4 bases and J by 3 bases, and 4 bases separated the two germline ends. Germline V gene data show CDR1 as SNHLY and CDR2 as FYNNEI. The CDR3 covers 12 residues. In DNA, the CDR3 is TGTGCCAGCAGTGGAAGCTACAATGAGCAGTTCTTC. It translates to CASSGSYNEQFF.

The rearrangement uses TRBV7-3 and TRBJ2-7; 12 bases fit TRBD2. There are 15 residues in the CDR3. V lost 4 bases and J lost 3; bases outside the gene matches: 4. Germline V CDR1 and CDR2: SGHTA, FQGTGA. DNA of the CDR3: TGTGCCAGCAGCTGGTCGGGACTAGCGGGCTACGAGCAGTACTTC. Translated: CASSWSGLAGYEQYF.

The CDR3 nucleotides are TGTGCCAGCAGTGTTGGAGTTGACACCGATTACGAGCAGTACTTC. It is translated as CASSVGVDTDYEQYF. The chain is built from TRBV28 and TRBJ2-7; no firm D call. Germline V gives CDR1 MDHEN, CDR2 SYDVKM. V lost 5 bases and J 4 bases, leaving 18 bases between the germline ends. The CDR3 runs 15 residues.

This sequence joins TRBV2 and TRBJ1-5; D gene unclear. Trimming took off 3 bases at V and 9 bases at J, with 15 bases between the two ends. CDR1 is SNHLY and CDR2 is FYNNEI in the germline V gene. The CDR3 is 14 amino acids. CDR3: CASSDFPGNPPQHF. DNA for the CDR3: TGTGCCAGCAGTGATTTTCCGGGGAACCCGCCCCAGCATTTT. Variable domain in full (rest from reference TRBV2 and TRBJ1-5): EPEVTQTPSHQVTQMGQEVILRCVPISNHLYFYWYRQILGQKVEFLVSFYNNEISEKSEIFDDQFSVERPDGSNFTLKIRSTKLEDSAMYFCASSDFPGNPPQHFGDGTRLSIL.

The chain has TRBV28 and TRBJ2-5, with D perhaps TRBD2 (5 bases). Per the germline V gene, CDR1 is MDHEN and CDR2 is SYDVKM. V was pared by 2 bases and J by 2 bases, with 15 bases between. The CDR3 spans 16 residues. The CDR3 loop reads CASSLRWPGNQETQYF. The DNA of the CDR3 is TGTGCCAGCAGTTTAAGGTGGCCGGGGAATCAAGAGACCCAGTACTTC.

This chain connects TRBV27 to TRBJ2-1; 9 nucleotides match TRBD2. The CDR3 runs to 17 residues. The V segment lost 0 bases and the J segment 3 bases; nucleotides outside the gene matches: 6. CDR1 and CDR2 (germline): MNHEY, SMNVEV (reference sequence). CDR3 nucleotide sequence: TGTGCCAGCAGTTTATCGAGGGTAGCGGGAGACTACAATGAGCAGTTCTTC. Translating gives CASSLSRVAGDYNEQFF.

V is TRBV2 and J is TRBJ1-1; 8 bases fit TRBD1. Per the germline V gene, CDR1 is SNHLY and CDR2 is FYNNEI. The CDR3 has 12 residues. With 6 bases clipped from V and 6 bases from J, the junction kept 3 bases outside the gene matches. The CDR3, as DNA: TGTGCCAGCAGCCCGACAGGGGCTGAAGCTTTCTTT. As protein: CASSPTGAEAFF.

The rearrangement joins TRBV7-2 to TRBJ2-7, with D unresolved. The CDR3 is 12 amino acids. Germline lookup yields CDR1 SGHTA and CDR2 FQGNSA. The germline V and J ends were trimmed by 3 bases and 6 bases, with 9 bases remaining between them. The CDR3 nucleotides read TGTGCCAGCAGCTTGGTAATCCGCGAGCAGTACTTC. Translation gives CASSLVIREQYF.

The rearrangement uses TRBV11-3 and TRBJ1-2; D call uncertain. This CDR3 spans 14 amino acids. Trimming left V 8 bases short and J 1 base short, with 14 bases between. Germline V gives CDR1 SGHNT, CDR2 YENEEA. The chain's CDR3 is CASGAATSNYGYTF. The CDR3 DNA reads as TGTGCCAGCGGCGCGGCGACGAGTAACTATGGCTACACCTTC.